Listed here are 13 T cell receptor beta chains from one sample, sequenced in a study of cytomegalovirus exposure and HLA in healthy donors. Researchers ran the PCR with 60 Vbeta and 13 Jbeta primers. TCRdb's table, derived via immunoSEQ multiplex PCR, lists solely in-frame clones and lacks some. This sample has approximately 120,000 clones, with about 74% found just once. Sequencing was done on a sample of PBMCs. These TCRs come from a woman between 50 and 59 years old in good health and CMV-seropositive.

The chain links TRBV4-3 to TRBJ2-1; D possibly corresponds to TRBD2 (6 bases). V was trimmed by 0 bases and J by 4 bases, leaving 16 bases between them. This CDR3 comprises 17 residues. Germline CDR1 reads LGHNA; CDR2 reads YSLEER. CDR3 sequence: CASSQDGTSAWYNEQFF. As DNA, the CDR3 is TGCGCCAGCAGCCAAGATGGGACTTCCGCATGGTACAATGAGCAGTTCTTC.

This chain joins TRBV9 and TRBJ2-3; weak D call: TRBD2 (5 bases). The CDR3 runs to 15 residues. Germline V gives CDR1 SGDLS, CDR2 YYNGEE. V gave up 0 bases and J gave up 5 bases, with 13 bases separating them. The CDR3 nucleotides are TGTGCCAGCAGCGTAGGGTTGGCTCGGGGAGATACGCAGTATTTT. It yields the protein CASSVGLARGDTQYF.

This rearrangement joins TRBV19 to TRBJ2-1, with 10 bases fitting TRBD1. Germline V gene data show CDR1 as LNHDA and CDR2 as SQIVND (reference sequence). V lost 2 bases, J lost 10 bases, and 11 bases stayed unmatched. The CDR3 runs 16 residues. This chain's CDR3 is CASSITGTGVPGEQFF. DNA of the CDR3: TGTGCCAGTAGTATAACAGGGACAGGGGTTCCGGGGGAGCAGTTCTTC.

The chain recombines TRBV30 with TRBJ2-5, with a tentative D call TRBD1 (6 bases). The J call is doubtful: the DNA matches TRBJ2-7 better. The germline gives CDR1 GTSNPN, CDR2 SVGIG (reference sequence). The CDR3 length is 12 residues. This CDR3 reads CAWSLTGSEQYF. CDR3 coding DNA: TGTGCCTGGAGCTTAACAGGGTCCGAGCAGTACTTC.

CDR3 amino acids: CASSLARRARTDTQYF. The CDR3 coding sequence is TGTGCCAGCAGCTTGGCGAGGCGGGCCCGCACAGATACGCAGTATTTT. J is TRBJ2-3 and V is TRBV5-6; weak D call: TRBD2 (5 bases). V shed 0 bases and J shed 1 base, with 12 bases lying between them. The CDR3 runs to 16 residues. Germline CDR1 is SGHDT and CDR2 is YYEEEE.

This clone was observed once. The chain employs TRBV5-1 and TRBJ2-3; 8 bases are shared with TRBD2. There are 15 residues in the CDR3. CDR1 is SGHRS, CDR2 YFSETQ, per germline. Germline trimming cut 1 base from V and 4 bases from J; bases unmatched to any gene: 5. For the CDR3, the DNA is TGCGCCAGCAGCTTGACGGGGGGGCCCCCAGATACGCAGTATTTT. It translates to CASSLTGGPPDTQYF.

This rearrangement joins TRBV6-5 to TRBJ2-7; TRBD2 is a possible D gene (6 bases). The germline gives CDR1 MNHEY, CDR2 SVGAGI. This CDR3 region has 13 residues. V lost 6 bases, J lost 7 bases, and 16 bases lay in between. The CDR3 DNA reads TGTGCCAGCAGACCGGACTACTCAGGAGAGCAGTACTTC. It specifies CASRPDYSGEQYF.

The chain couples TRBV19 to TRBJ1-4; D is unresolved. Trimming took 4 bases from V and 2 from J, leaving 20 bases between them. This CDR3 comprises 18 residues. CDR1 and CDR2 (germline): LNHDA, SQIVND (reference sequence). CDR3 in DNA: TGTGCCAGTAGTACACTCCCCGGGGATCTGCGGACTAATGAAAAACTGTTTTTT. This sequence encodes CASSTLPGDLRTNEKLFF. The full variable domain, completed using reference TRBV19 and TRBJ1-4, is DGGITQSPKYLFRKEGQNVTLSCEQNLNHDAMYWYRQDPGQGLRLIYYSQIVNDFQKGDIAEGYSVSREKKESFPLTVTSAQKNPTAFYLCASSTLPGDLRTNEKLFFGSGTQLSVL.

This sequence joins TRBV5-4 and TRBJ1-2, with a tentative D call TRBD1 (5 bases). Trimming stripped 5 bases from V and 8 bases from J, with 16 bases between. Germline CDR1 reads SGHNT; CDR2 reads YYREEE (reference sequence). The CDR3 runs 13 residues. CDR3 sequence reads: CASSGWDFSGYTF. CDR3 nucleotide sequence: TGTGCCAGCAGTGGTTGGGACTTTAGCGGCTACACCTTC.

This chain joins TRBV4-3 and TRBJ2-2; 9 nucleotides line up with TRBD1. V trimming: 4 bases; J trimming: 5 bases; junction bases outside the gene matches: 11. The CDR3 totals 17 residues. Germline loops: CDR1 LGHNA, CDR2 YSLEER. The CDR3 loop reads CASSRKTGGRETGELFF. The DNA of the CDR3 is TGCGCCAGCAGCCGAAAAACAGGGGGCCGAGAGACCGGGGAGCTGTTTTTT.

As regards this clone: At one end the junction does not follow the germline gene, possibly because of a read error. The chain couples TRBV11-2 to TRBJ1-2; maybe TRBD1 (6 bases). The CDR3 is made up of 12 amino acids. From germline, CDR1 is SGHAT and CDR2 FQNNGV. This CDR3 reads CPVQGSNYGYTF. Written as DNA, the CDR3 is TGCCCGGTCCAGGGGTCTAACTATGGCTACACCTTC.

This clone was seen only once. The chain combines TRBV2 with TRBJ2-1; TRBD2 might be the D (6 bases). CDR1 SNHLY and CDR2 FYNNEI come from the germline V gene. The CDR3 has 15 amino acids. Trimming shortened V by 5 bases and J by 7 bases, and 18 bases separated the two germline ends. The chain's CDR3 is CASSTLAAAGNEQFF. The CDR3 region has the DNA TGTGCCAGCAGTACCTTAGCGGCGGCGGGGAATGAGCAGTTCTTC. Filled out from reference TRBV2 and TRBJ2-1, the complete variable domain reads EPEVTQTPSHQVTQMGQEVILRCVPISNHLYFYWYRQILGQKVEFLVSFYNNEISEKSEIFDDQFSVERPDGSNFTLKIRSTKLEDSAMYFCASSTLAAAGNEQFFGPGTRLTVL.

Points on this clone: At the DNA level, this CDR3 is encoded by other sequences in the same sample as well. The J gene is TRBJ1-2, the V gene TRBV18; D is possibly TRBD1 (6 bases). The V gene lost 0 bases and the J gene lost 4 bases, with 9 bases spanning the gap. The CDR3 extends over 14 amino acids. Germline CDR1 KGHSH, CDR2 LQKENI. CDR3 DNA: TGTGCCAGCTCACCACCAGGGGGAGTCTATGGCTACACCTTC. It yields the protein CASSPPGGVYGYTF.